This is a list of T cell receptor beta chains from one sample in a study of T cells in localized non-small cell lung cancer. Using immunoSEQ multiplex PCR, the repertoire was profiled, and TCRdb retains in-frame clones only, with some absent. The sample has several thousand clones; under 30% are singletons. The material was lung tumor tissue, obtained before any cancer treatment. These receptors were collected from a female donor aged 60 or older with stage I lung adenocarcinoma. The CDR3 runs from the conserved cysteine through the conserved F or W. A D gene is named only where the DNA matches it firmly. Not all rows give a size; the values are once, few, many and, for expanded clones, a class.

D gene | CDR3 length | J gene | V gene | clone size | CDR3 protein | CDR3 DNA
TRBD1 | 12 | TRBJ1-1 | TRBV9 | . | CASQDRGPKAFF | TGTGCCAGCCAGGACAGGGGACCAAAAGCTTTCTTT
. | 12 | TRBJ1-2 | TRBV18 | few | CASSPSPGGYTF | TGTGCCAGCTCACCCTCTCCTGGTGGCTACACCTTC
. | 12 | TRBJ1-2 | TRBV6-7 | few | CASSKGQYGYTF | TGTGCCAGCAGCAAGGGGCAGTATGGCTACACCTTC
. | 12 | TRBJ1-1 | TRBV9 | . | CASKGFNTEAFF | TGTGCCAGCAAGGGTTTTAACACTGAAGCTTTCTTT
. | 14 | TRBJ2-7 | TRBV9 | . | CASSVDVNSYEQYF | TGTGCCAGCAGCGTAGACGTCAACTCCTACGAGCAGTACTTC
TRBD1 | 13 | TRBJ1-3 | TRBV29-1 | . | CSVETGVENTIYF | TGCAGCGTTGAAACAGGGGTCGAGAACACCATATATTTT
. | 15 | TRBJ1-4 | TRBV6-8 | . | CASRLQGGANEKLFF | TGTGCCAGCAGACTACAGGGCGGGGCTAATGAAAAACTGTTTTTT
. | 13 | TRBJ2-2 | TRBV19 | medium-sized | CASSTGEGGELFF | TGTGCCAGTAGTACAGGGGAAGGCGGGGAGCTGTTTTTT
. | 16 | TRBJ2-2 | TRBV16 | few | CASSQSETSDTGELFF | TGTGCCAGCAGCCAATCTGAGACTTCTGACACCGGGGAGCTGTTTTTT
TRBD1 | 14 | TRBJ1-4 | TRBV7-2 | few | CASSGTATNEKLFF | TGTGCCAGCAGCGGGACAGCAACAAATGAAAAACTGTTTTTT
. | 14 | TRBJ1-2 | TRBV9 | few | CASSLDGGLAGYTF | TGTGCCAGCAGCTTGGATGGGGGGCTTGCAGGCTACACCTTC
. | 17 | TRBJ2-2 | TRBV14 | . | CASSQLPGKGNTGELFF | TGTGCCAGCAGCCAACTCCCCGGAAAGGGAAACACCGGGGAGCTGTTTTTT
. | 13 | TRBJ1-5 | TRBV7-1 | . | CASSLDAGLPQHF | TGTGCCAGCAGCTTAGATGCGGGGTTGCCCCAGCATTTT
. | 17 | TRBJ2-6 | TRBV18 | . | CASSLFDGSSGANVLTF | TGTGCCAGCTCCCTATTTGACGGTAGCTCTGGGGCCAACGTCCTGACTTTC
. | 12 | TRBJ2-7 | TRBV19 | . | CASSFEGGEQYF | TGTGCCAGTAGTTTCGAGGGGGGCGAGCAGTACTTC
TRBD1 | 19 | TRBJ2-7 | TRBV6-8 | . | CASSRRDRGYGEGGYEQYF | TGTGCCAGCAGTCGCCGGGACAGGGGCTACGGAGAGGGGGGATACGAGCAGTACTTC
TRBD1 | 15 | TRBJ1-4 | TRBV11-3 | few | CASSLGYRGDEKLFF | TGTGCCAGCAGCTTAGGCTACAGGGGTGACGAAAAACTGTTTTTT
TRBD1 | 15 | TRBJ1-1 | TRBV19 | few | CASSIRTGGFVEAFF | TGTGCCAGTAGTATCCGGACAGGGGGCTTTGTTGAAGCTTTCTTT
TRBD2 | 14 | TRBJ2-7 | TRBV5-1 | . | CASSLGGGANEQYF | TGCGCCAGCAGCTTGGGCGGGGGGGCCAACGAGCAGTACTTC
TRBD1 | 13 | TRBJ1-1 | TRBV30 | few | CAWRTGAGTEAFF | TGTGCCTGGAGGACAGGGGCGGGCACTGAAGCTTTCTTT
TRBD1 | 17 | TRBJ1-4 | TRBV9 | large | CASSDRGRQGVDEKLFF | TGTGCCAGCAGCGACCGAGGGAGACAGGGGGTGGATGAAAAACTGTTTTTT
TRBD1 | 16 | TRBJ2-5 | TRBV19 | . | CASSIRQGGFKETQYF | TGTGCCAGTAGTATTCGACAGGGGGGGTTCAAAGAGACCCAGTACTTC
TRBD1 | 14 | TRBJ1-2 | TRBV10-1 | . | CASSPDREGPGYTF | TGCGCCAGCAGTCCAGACAGGGAGGGTCCTGGCTACACCTTC
TRBD1 | 15 | TRBJ1-2 | TRBV6-8 | medium-sized | CASSLSGGGWYGYTF | TGTGCCAGCAGTCTATCCGGAGGGGGCTGGTATGGCTACACCTTC
. | 13 | TRBJ1-2 | TRBV28 | . | CASSYGAVYGYTF | TGTGCCAGCAGTTACGGTGCCGTTTATGGCTACACCTTC
. | 12 | TRBJ1-2 | TRBV19 | few | CASSMWTYGYTF | TGTGCCAGTAGTATGTGGACCTATGGCTACACCTTC
. | 15 | TRBJ1-1 | TRBV19 | few | CASSSHLNSNTEAFF | TGTGCCAGTAGTTCTCACCTGAATTCTAACACTGAAGCTTTCTTT
. | 13 | TRBJ1-2 | TRBV7-2 | few | CASSFELNYGYTF | TGTGCCAGCAGCTTTGAATTAAACTATGGCTACACCTTC
. | 14 | TRBJ1-5 | TRBV30 | . | CAWSMYGSNQPQHF | TGTGCCTGGAGTATGTATGGTAGCAATCAGCCCCAGCATTTT
. | 14 | TRBJ1-2 | TRBV6-8 | medium-sized | CASSPKETYYGYTF | TGTGCCAGCAGCCCCAAGGAAACTTACTATGGCTACACCTTC
TRBD2 | 13 | TRBJ2-1 | TRBV9 | medium-sized | CASSRDYLNEQFF | TGTGCCAGCAGTCGGGACTACCTCAATGAGCAGTTCTTC
. | 15 | TRBJ1-4 | TRBV10-3 | . | CAISESRGGDEKLFF | TGTGCCATCAGTGAGTCGAGAGGGGGTGATGAAAAACTGTTTTTT
. | 14 | TRBJ2-1 | TRBV30 | . | CAWSPGDINNEQFF | TGTGCCTGGAGTCCCGGGGACATAAACAATGAGCAGTTCTTC
. | 15 | TRBJ1-1 | TRBV6-8 | few | CASSYAVDENTEAFF | TGTGCCAGCAGTTACGCGGTGGACGAGAACACTGAAGCTTTCTTT
. | 15 | TRBJ1-6 | TRBV18 | . | CASSPQGFTVSPLHF | TGTGCCAGCTCACCCCAGGGATTTACGGTCTCACCCCTCCACTTT
. | 12 | TRBJ2-1 | TRBV14 | few | CASSQSGNEQFF | TGTGCCAGCAGCCAATCAGGGAATGAGCAGTTCTTC
TRBD1 | 18 | TRBJ1-2 | TRBV9 | medium-sized | CASSAHSGTGDSNYGYTF | TGTGCCAGCAGCGCCCACTCCGGGACAGGGGATTCCAACTATGGCTACACCTTC
. | 16 | TRBJ2-1 | TRBV15 | few | CATSFPDSSSYNEQFF | TGTGCCACCAGCTTTCCGGACAGTAGCTCCTACAATGAGCAGTTCTTC
. | 15 | TRBJ1-6 | TRBV6-8 | medium-sized | CASSGRTDLVFPLHF | TGTGCCAGCAGTGGACGTACCGACCTGGTTTTTCCCCTCCACTTT
TRBD1 | 16 | TRBJ1-1 | TRBV19 | . | CASSPRQGPMNTEAFF | TGTGCCAGTAGTCCTCGACAGGGCCCGATGAACACTGAAGCTTTCTTT
TRBD2 | 16 | TRBJ2-5 | TRBV9 | . | CASSVAGGTTWETQYF | TGTGCCAGCAGCGTAGCGGGGGGGACAACTTGGGAGACCCAGTACTTC
. | 13 | TRBJ1-5 | TRBV6-8 | . | CASSFDRTQPQHF | TGTGCCAGCAGCTTTGACAGGACTCAGCCCCAGCATTTT
. | 12 | TRBJ1-5 | TRBV27 | . | CASSSRNQPQHF | TGTGCCAGCAGTTCGAGAAATCAGCCCCAGCATTTT
. | 15 | TRBJ1-5 | TRBV18 | . | CASSPLANSNQPQHF | TGTGCCAGCTCTCCTCTGGCCAATAGCAATCAGCCCCAGCATTTT
. | 15 | TRBJ1-1 | TRBV29-1 | . | CSVEDQEGDPSEAFF | TGCAGCGTTGAAGATCAAGAAGGGGATCCCAGTGAAGCTTTCTTT
. | 14 | TRBJ2-3 | TRBV5-1 | once | CASSGGTSTDTQYF | TGCGCCAGCAGCGGGGGGACTAGCACAGATACGCAGTATTTT
. | 12 | TRBJ2-7 | TRBV19 | few | CASSRTTYEQYF | TGTGCCAGTAGTAGGACCACCTACGAGCAGTACTTC
TRBD2 | 16 | TRBJ2-7 | TRBV18 | . | CASSPGRASGGYEQYF | TGTGCCAGCTCACCAGGTCGTGCTAGCGGGGGCTACGAGCAGTACTTC